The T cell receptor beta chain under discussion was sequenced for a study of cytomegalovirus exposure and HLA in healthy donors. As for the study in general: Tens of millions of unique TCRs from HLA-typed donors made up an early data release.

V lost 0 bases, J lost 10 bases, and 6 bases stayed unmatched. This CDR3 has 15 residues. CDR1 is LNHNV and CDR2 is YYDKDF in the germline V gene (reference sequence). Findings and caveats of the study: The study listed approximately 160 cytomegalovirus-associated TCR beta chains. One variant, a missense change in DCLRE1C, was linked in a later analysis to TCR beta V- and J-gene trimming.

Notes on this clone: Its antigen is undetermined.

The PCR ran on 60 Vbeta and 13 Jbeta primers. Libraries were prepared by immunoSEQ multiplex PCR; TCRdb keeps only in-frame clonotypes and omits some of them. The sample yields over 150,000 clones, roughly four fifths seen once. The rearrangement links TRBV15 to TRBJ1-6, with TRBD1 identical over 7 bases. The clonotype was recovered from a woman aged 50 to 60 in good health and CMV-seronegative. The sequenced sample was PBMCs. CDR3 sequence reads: CATSRDRTGGSPLHF. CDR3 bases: TGTGCCACCAGCAGAGATCGGACAGGCGGCTCACCCCTCCACTTT.